This T cell receptor (beta chain) is drawn from a study of PD-L1 blockade in urothelial cancer. Background on the study: Patients started atezolizumab around 2014, 1,200 mg intravenously every 3 weeks. About 90% of the 29 patients were men who had bladder-origin urothelial cancer.

The assay was immunoSEQ multiplex PCR, and TCRdb's table has in-frame clones only and misses some. Here the sample spans 25,000 to 30,000 clones, roughly 80% being singletons. Time point of the sample: peripheral blood 6 weeks after treatment start. Each individual provided 1 to 8 samples (taken pretreatment and on-treatment). Regarding the study as a whole: Durable-benefit patients had greater expansion of tumor-associated blood clones at 3 weeks.

In this sample, this clone turned up once. What it binds is not known. Germline lookup yields CDR1 MNHNS and CDR2 SASEGT. V was pared by 3 bases and J by 5 bases, with 14 bases between. The CDR3 consists of 15 residues. The source of this sequence is a man between 65 and 80 years old with urothelial cancer. The sequencing used PBMCs, collected around atezolizumab (anti-PD-L1) treatment. The rearrangement links TRBV6-1 to TRBJ2-1; D remains ambiguous. Written as DNA, the CDR3 is TGTGCCAGCAGTGAGACTCCGGCCCCCAACAATGAGCAGTTCTTC. Its translation: CASSETPAPNNEQFF.